Detailed here is one T cell receptor (delta chain). Antigen specificity is unknown. Its ends do not fully match the called genes, so a read error is possible. Germline V lookup: CDR1 TSWWSYY, CDR2 QGS. This CDR3 has 18 amino acids. The sample comes from a study of γδ T cells in repeated Plasmodium falciparum infection. Study in general: Timepoints: baseline, immediately before selected infections, and 21 days after every infection. Study findings and constraints: Vgamma9/Vdelta2+ T cells showed a stable polyclonal repertoire with shared TCRgamma sequences.

Each sorted gammadelta sample had TRG and TRD chains sequenced. TCRdb re-identified clones in the multiplex PCR reads via CATT. The profile shows over 90,000 delta-chain clones, 0.75% to 1% of them singletons. Gammadelta T cells were flow-sorted from PBMC into Vgamma9/Vdelta2+ and Vdelta2-negative populations for bulk analysis. Input material: gamma-delta T cells from blood. The J gene is TRDJ1, the V gene TRDV1; 8 bases are a match to TRDD3. The J gene was missing in TCRdb and was found by matching the end of the DNA to germline. This clonotype was obtained from a pool of human donors (malaria-infected and uninfected, not separated). The CDR3 is CSGELSYQGDSYTDKLIF. CDR3 coding DNA: TGCTCTGGGGAACTATCCTACCAGGGGGATAGCTACACCGATAAACTCATCTTT.